This passage covers 9 T cell receptor beta chains from one sample sequenced in a study of blood T cells in healthy people across ages. A J-beta primer mix and a sample-barcoded 5' primer were used in a second PCR of about 7 to 12 cycles. MiXCR, applied by TCRdb to the 5' RACE reads, yields one record per CDR3 protein. The table lists nearly 1 million distinct CDR3 sequences, roughly 51% of them singletons. Sequencing used blood. The receptors here all came from a woman aged 55-69 years in good health.

The sample holds one count of this clonotype. The genes are TRBV7-3 and TRBJ2-1, with 9 bases identical to TRBD2. The CDR3 has 14 residues. The germline V gene has CDR1 SGHTA and CDR2 FQGTGA. V gave up 5 bases and J gave up 6 bases; unmatched junction bases: 5. The CDR3 is CASSHWTSVNEQFF. The DNA for the CDR3 is TGTGCCAGCAGCCATTGGACTAGCGTCAATGAGCAGTTCTTC.

The genes are TRBV6-5 and TRBJ2-7, with 8 bases identical to TRBD1. Trimming at V came to 7 bases and at J to 5 bases, leaving 13 bases not matched to a gene. CDR3 size: 15 residues. Germline CDR1 MNHEY, CDR2 SVGAGI. The CDR3: CASTPRGQGSHEQYF. CDR3 nucleotide sequence: TGTGCCAGCACCCCCAGAGGACAGGGTTCCCACGAGCAGTACTTC.

This chain uses TRBV9 with TRBJ2-3; 7 nucleotides agree with TRBD2. The junction had 5 bases not matched to a gene; V was cut back by 2 bases and J by 2 bases. The CDR3 extends over 15 amino acids. Germline V gives CDR1 SGDLS, CDR2 YYNGEE. The CDR3 sequence is CASSVEGGNTDTQYF. DNA for the CDR3: TGTGCCAGCAGCGTCGAGGGAGGGAACACAGATACGCAGTATTTT.

The chain combines TRBV6-5 with TRBJ2-1; 9 nucleotides line up with TRBD2. The CDR3 contains 15 residues. Trimming cost V 0 bases and J 5 bases; bases outside gene matches: 2. Germline assignment: CDR1 MNHEY and CDR2 SVGAGI. The CDR3 loop is CASSYSLAGHNEQFF. In DNA, the CDR3 is TGTGCCAGCAGTTACTCTCTAGCGGGACACAATGAGCAGTTCTTC.

This clonotype came up a few times. A much larger clone lies one base from this, so it may be a read error. The chain joins TRBV29-1 to TRBJ2-7; TRBD1 is a possible D gene (6 bases). Trimming pared 4 bases from V and 2 bases from J, leaving 6 bases between. CDR1 and CDR2 (germline): SQVTM, ANQGSEA. This CDR3 is built from 11 residues. CDR3 region: CSVGQAYEQYF. The CDR3 coding sequence is TGCAGCGTTGGACAGGCCTACGAGCAGTACTTC.

CDR3 sequence: CASSLARRARDGEQFF. Written as DNA, the CDR3 is TGTGCCAGCAGCCTTGCAAGGAGGGCCAGGGACGGTGAGCAGTTCTTC. The gene calls are TRBV4-2 and TRBJ2-1; possibly TRBD2 for D (6 bases). The CDR3 runs to 16 residues. V lost 4 bases to trimming and J lost 9 bases, with 22 bases between them. Germline-derived CDR1 and CDR2 are LGHNA and YNFKEQ.

The rearrangement uses TRBV10-3 and TRBJ2-7; D call uncertain. The CDR3 runs 12 residues. Trimming stripped 11 bases from V and 2 bases from J, with 13 bases between. CDR1 is ENHRY and CDR2 is SYGVKD in the germline V gene. The CDR3 nucleotides read TGTGCCTCGGGTCTCGATCCCTACGAGCAGTACTTC. Translating it yields CASGLDPYEQYF.

Ten or more counts support this clonotype. The V gene is TRBV10-3, the J gene TRBJ2-7; D possibly corresponds to TRBD2 (6 bases). Germline V gene data show CDR1 as ENHRY and CDR2 as SYGVKD. This CDR3 is built from 14 residues. V lost 0 bases and J lost 0, with 6 bases in between. The CDR3: CAISESGSSYEQYF. CDR3 sequence (DNA): TGTGCCATCAGTGAGTCCGGGAGCTCCTACGAGCAGTACTTC.

The V gene is TRBV30, the J gene TRBJ1-2; D uncertain. The CDR3 is 12 residues long. In germline, CDR1 is GTSNPN, CDR2 SVGIG (reference sequence). The V gene lost 4 bases and the J gene lost 7 bases, with 13 bases spanning the gap. CDR3 amino acids: CAWTSTGVGYTF. CDR3 in DNA: TGTGCCTGGACCTCAACTGGGGTTGGCTACACCTTC. Full variable domain (outside the CDR3, taken from reference TRBV30 and TRBJ1-2): SQTIHQWPATLVQPVGSPLSLECTVEGTSNPNLYWYRQAAGRGLQLLFYSVGIGQISSEVPQNLSASRPQDRQFILSSKKLLLSDSGFYLCAWTSTGVGYTFGSGTRLTVV.